Reported below is one TCR beta chain. The data are from a study of cytomegalovirus exposure and HLA in healthy donors. Germline CDR1 MGHRA, CDR2 YSYEKL. Trimming left V 1 base short and J 6 bases short, with 4 bases between. This CDR3 comprises 12 residues. The PCR employed 60 Vbeta primers together with 13 Jbeta primers. The assay was immunoSEQ multiplex PCR, and TCRdb's table has in-frame clones only and misses some. The sample lists roughly 180,000 clones, around 74% occurring once. Sequencing used PBMCs. The rearrangement uses TRBV4-1 and TRBJ1-3; D gene uncertain. The receptor was isolated from a female donor in good health and CMV-seronegative. The CDR3 reads CASSQGLNTIYF. The CDR3 DNA follows: TGCGCCAGCAGCCAAGGACTAAACACCATATATTTT.